Shown below are 21 T cell receptor beta chains from a single sample sequenced in a study of blood T cell repertoires in COVID-19. Clones were read by immunoSEQ multiplex PCR, and TCRdb kept only the in-frame ones, dropping some. The sample carries 250,000 to 300,000 clones, about 88% recorded once. Sequenced input: peripheral blood. The receptor set was obtained from a woman aged 60 to 75 with acute or convalescent COVID-19.

J is TRBJ1-4 and V is TRBV28; no firm D call. The CDR3 runs 14 residues. Per the germline V gene, CDR1 is MDHEN and CDR2 is SYDVKM. V was trimmed by 2 bases and J by 8 bases, leaving 12 bases between them. The CDR3 is CASSLVQFEEKLFF. In DNA, the CDR3 is TGTGCCAGCAGTTTAGTACAGTTTGAGGAAAAACTGTTTTTT. Based on the CDR3 plus reference TRBV28 and TRBJ1-4, the full variable domain is DVKVTQSSRYLVKRTGEKVFLECVQDMDHENMFWYRQDPGLGLRLIYFSYDVKMKEKGDIPEGYSVSREKKERFSLILESASTNQTSMYLCASSLVQFEEKLFFGSGTQLSVL.

Only one count was recorded for this clone. The genes are TRBV18 and TRBJ2-5; 7 bases map to TRBD2. The trim removed 1 base at V and 5 bases at J, leaving 7 bases unmatched. Germline assignment: CDR1 KGHSH and CDR2 LQKENI. There are 15 residues in the CDR3. The CDR3 sequence: CASSPRPLGRETQYF. Written as DNA, the CDR3 is TGTGCCAGCTCACCACGCCCCCTCGGGAGGGAGACCCAGTACTTC.

V usage is TRBV10-3 and J usage is TRBJ1-3; 8 positions match TRBD1. CDR3 length equals 14 residues. The germline V gene encodes CDR1 ENHRY and CDR2 SYGVKD. V trimming: 4 bases; J trimming: 3 bases; junction bases outside the gene matches: 2. This CDR3 is CAISGQGYGNTIYF. The CDR3 region has the DNA TGTGCCATCAGTGGACAGGGGTATGGAAACACCATATATTTT.

V gene TRBV28 combines with J gene TRBJ2-1; 12 positions match TRBD1. Germline-derived CDR1 and CDR2 are MDHEN and SYDVKM. J was trimmed by 4 bases and V by 5 bases; bases with no gene match: 6. This CDR3 region has 16 residues. The CDR3 spells CASSPGTGGAYNEQFF. The CDR3 DNA reads TGTGCCAGCAGTCCCGGGACAGGGGGCGCGTACAATGAGCAGTTCTTC.

V and J are TRBV10-3 and TRBJ1-1; a possible D gene is TRBD1 (5 bases). The germline V gene encodes CDR1 ENHRY and CDR2 SYGVKD. The CDR3 sequence is 10 residues long. V was clipped by 11 bases and J by 3 bases, with 7 bases between them. This CDR3 is CASGDTEAFF. The CDR3 DNA follows: TGTGCCTCGGGGGACACTGAAGCTTTCTTT.

CDR3 amino acids: CASSQERGAFNEQYF. CDR3 coding DNA: TGTGCCAGCAGCCAAGAACGGGGGGCATTCAACGAGCAGTACTTC. This sequence joins TRBV14 and TRBJ2-7; TRBD2 might be the D (7 bases). The CDR3 is made up of 15 amino acids. The V end lost 0 bases, the J end lost 5 bases, and 14 bases lay between the germline ends. Germline CDR1 reads SGHDN; CDR2 reads FVKESK.

The V call is TRBV19, the J call TRBJ1-2; a possible D gene is TRBD1 (6 bases). The CDR3 covers 12 residues. Germline CDR1 reads LNHDA; CDR2 reads SQIVND (reference sequence). V was pared by 8 bases and J by 3 bases, with 10 bases between. The CDR3 protein is CASLGGHYGYTF. CDR3 coding DNA: TGTGCCAGTCTCGGGGGGCACTATGGCTACACCTTC.

Concerning this clone itself: At one end, the junction sequence differs from germline, possibly due to a read error. The CDR3, as DNA: TGCGCCAGCAGATTGGCGGGGACTAACTATGGCTACACCTTC. This codes for CASRLAGTNYGYTF. The rearrangement links TRBV5-1 to TRBJ1-2; D gene uncertain. The length of the CDR3 is 14 residues. The germline CDR1 and CDR2 sequences are SGHRS and YFSETQ.

The rearrangement links TRBV29-1 to TRBJ1-3; a weak D match, TRBD1 (5 bases). V lost 3 bases to trimming and J lost 3 bases, with 9 bases between them. The germline V gene encodes CDR1 SQVTM and CDR2 ANQGSEA. This CDR3 is built from 13 residues. The CDR3 DNA follows: TGCAGCGTTGACGGGGGGGATGGAAACACCATATATTTT. This encodes CSVDGGDGNTIYF.

Only a few counts were recorded for this clone. The chain recombines TRBV15 with TRBJ2-5; unclear D gene. The CDR3 contains 11 residues. V was pared by 5 bases and J by 5 bases, with 6 bases between. Germline V CDR1 and CDR2: LNHNV, YYDKDF (reference sequence). The CDR3 region is CATSDIETQYF. The CDR3 nucleotides read TGTGCCACCAGCGACATCGAGACCCAGTACTTC.

This clone has only one observation. The genes are TRBV7-3 and TRBJ1-2; 7 positions match TRBD1. In germline, CDR1 is SGHTA, CDR2 FQGTGA. V gave up 5 bases and J gave up 8 bases; unmatched junction bases: 8. This CDR3 is 13 amino acids long. The CDR3 DNA reads as TGTGCCAGCAGCCCCGGGACAGTTGAAGGCTACACCTTC. Protein: CASSPGTVEGYTF. The complete variable domain, with remaining parts taken from reference TRBV7-3 and TRBJ1-2, reads GAGVSQTPSNKVTEKGKYVELRCDPISGHTALYWYRQSLGQGPEFLIYFQGTGAADDSGLPNDRFFAVRPEGSVSTLKIQRTERGDSAVYLCASSPGTVEGYTFGSGTRLTVV.

The chain recombines TRBV2 with TRBJ1-5; D ambiguous. V gave up 7 bases and J gave up 1 base, with 14 bases separating them. This CDR3 has 15 amino acids. Germline-derived CDR1 and CDR2 are SNHLY and FYNNEI. CDR3 protein: CASKEGPGSNQPQHF. As DNA, the CDR3 is TGTGCCAGCAAGGAGGGCCCCGGGAGCAATCAGCCCCAGCATTTT.

The chain links TRBV7-2 to TRBJ2-1, with 11 bases aligning to TRBD2. Germline values: CDR1 SGHTA, CDR2 FQGNSA. The CDR3 contains 17 residues. V lost 1 base and J lost 3; bases outside the gene matches: 5. The chain's CDR3 is CASSLGTSGRGYNEQFF. CDR3 coding DNA: TGTGCCAGCAGCTTAGGAACTAGCGGGAGAGGCTACAATGAGCAGTTCTTC.

The chain carries TRBV15 and TRBJ1-4; weak D call: TRBD1 (5 bases). This CDR3 is built from 15 residues. The germline gives CDR1 LNHNV, CDR2 YYDKDF (reference sequence). V lost 3 bases to trimming and J lost 7 bases, with 15 bases between them. The chain's CDR3 is CATSSKGVLGEKLFF. CDR3 coding DNA: TGTGCCACCAGCAGCAAAGGGGTGCTTGGTGAAAAACTGTTTTTT. Filled out from reference TRBV15 and TRBJ1-4, the complete variable domain reads DAMVIQNPRYQVTQFGKPVTLSCSQTLNHNVMYWYQQKSSQAPKLLFHYYDKDFNNEADTPDNFQSRRPNTSFCFLDIRSPGLGDTAMYLCATSSKGVLGEKLFFGSGTQLSVL.

The chain employs TRBV6-5 and TRBJ1-5; TRBD1 matches 7 bases. Germline lookup yields CDR1 MNHEY and CDR2 SVGAGI. The CDR3 is 14 residues long. V lost 6 bases to trimming and J lost 7 bases; unmatched junction nucleotides: 9. For the CDR3, the DNA is TGTGCCAGCAGACCAAACAGGGGTGTCCAGCCCCAGCATTTT. Encoded protein: CASRPNRGVQPQHF.

V is TRBV29-1 and J is TRBJ2-1, with 7 bases lining up with TRBD2. The junction had 11 bases not matched to a gene; V was cut back by 8 bases and J by 7 bases. The V gene's germline CDR1 is SQVTM and CDR2 ANQGSEA. The CDR3 has 13 residues. The DNA for the CDR3 is TGCAGCTTGGGACCCGGGAGGATGAATGAGCAGTTCTTC. It yields the protein CSLGPGRMNEQFF.

The CDR3 DNA is TGTGCCAGCAGCGGATGGGACAGGGGGCACACTGAAGCTTTCTTT. Translated: CASSGWDRGHTEAFF. V gene TRBV7-3 combines with J gene TRBJ1-1, with 12 bases matching TRBD1. Trimming took 5 bases from V and 3 from J; bases not matched to a gene: 4. The CDR3 runs to 15 residues. CDR1 SGHTA and CDR2 FQGTGA come from the germline V gene.

The chain employs TRBV7-9 and TRBJ1-1; 7 bases are a match to TRBD1. Trimming cost V 5 bases and J 1 base; bases outside gene matches: 1. CDR1 is SEHNR and CDR2 is FQNEAQ in the germline V gene (reference sequence). The CDR3 loop spans 13 amino acids. CDR3 sequence reads: CASSRTGNTEAFF. The CDR3 nucleotides are TGTGCCAGCAGCAGGACAGGGAACACTGAAGCTTTCTTT.

The chain links TRBV7-2 to TRBJ1-1; no firm D call. V was shortened by 0 bases and J by 1 base, with 3 bases between the two germline ends. This CDR3 contains 13 residues. Looked up from germline, CDR1 is SGHTA and CDR2 is FQGNSA. The CDR3 here is CASSLARNTEAFF. DNA of the CDR3: TGTGCCAGCAGCTTAGCGCGGAACACTGAAGCTTTCTTT. Complete variable domain (other parts from reference TRBV7-2 and TRBJ1-1): GAGVSQSPSNKVTEKGKDVELRCDPISGHTALYWYRQSLGQGLEFLIYFQGNSAPDKSGLPSDRFSAERTGGSVSTLTIQRTQQEDSAVYLCASSLARNTEAFFGQGTRLTVV.

The chain is built from TRBV7-6 and TRBJ2-7; 10 bases agree with TRBD2. Germline V gene lookup returns CDR1 SGHVS and CDR2 FNYEAQ. The CDR3 is made up of 16 amino acids. The ends lost 1 base at V and 6 bases at J; junction bases unmatched: 9. The DNA of the CDR3 is TGTGCCAGCAGCTTAGGTGGGCTAGCGGGAGTTAGCGAGCAGTACTTC. Translated: CASSLGGLAGVSEQYF.

The genes are TRBV9 and TRBJ2-3; 8 bases are a match to TRBD1. J lost 4 bases, V lost 4 bases, and 11 bases had no gene match. This CDR3 is built from 16 residues. Germline loops: CDR1 SGDLS, CDR2 YYNGEE. The CDR3: CASSPQAGQVADTQYF. The CDR3, as DNA: TGTGCCAGCAGCCCCCAGGCGGGACAGGTAGCAGATACGCAGTATTTT.